This T cell receptor beta chain is from a study of tissue T cells after allogeneic stem cell transplantation (dated by TCRdb to between 2021 and 2024). Turning to the overall study: TCR beta repertoires were profiled across many tissues obtained from research autopsies of patients with and without GVHD, as well as in mouse models of GVHD. On the human side, the study was prospective and observational, with no blinding or randomization.

Interpreted using the paper, the time point label stands for: mouse harvest day 14 after allogeneic transplant. Each mouse graft consisted of 10^7 T-cell-depleted bone marrow cells plus 10^6 splenic CD5+ T cells and was given by tail vein injection. To model GVHD in mice, a major MHC-mismatch B6 (H2b) into BALB/c (H2d) model was used, and tissues were profiled at day 7 or 14. On day 7 or 14 post-transplant, mouse tissues and retro-orbital blood were harvested with separate sterile tools for each animal, and livers were flushed beforehand. Before genomic DNA isolation with the DNeasy Blood & Tissue Kit, mouse tissues were minced with razor blades in buffered saline. The germline V gene (reference sequence) sets CDR1 to KGHPV and CDR2 to FQNQEV. V and J lose 2 bases and 2 bases, and a span of 11 bases separates them. Counted from cysteine to phenylalanine, this CDR3 has 15 amino acids. The 42 bases shown cover part of the CDR3, and their frame starts at base 1.

What the study reported, not specific to this receptor: Within patients, how anatomically similar tissues were was a major factor shaping TCR repertoire composition, regardless of disease or transplant status. The patient cohort was small and clinically heterogeneous, and sampling depth was acknowledged as a limitation. In both patients and mice, only a limited portion of the TCR repertoire detected in tissues was captured by blood and spleen T cells. Few T cell clones were found to be shared across patients, but shared repertoire signatures across patients were revealed in a tissue-specific fashion by motif-based clustering. Which tissue TCRs were alloreactive or antigen-specific was not determined in the study, and some of the clones might have been host cells that persisted.

The receptor library was made with the immunoSEQ multiplex PCR assay. Adaptive Biotechnologies performed TCRbeta CDR3 sequencing at survey depth and reported CDR3 sequences, V/J genes, productive frequency, and template counts. Amplification of TCR beta CDR3 regions started from genomic DNA instead of RNA. The published analysis was carried out like this. Jensen-Shannon divergence served to quantify pairwise repertoire overlap between tissues, with 0 meaning identical and 1 meaning complete divergence. Tissues were clustered by single-linkage agglomerative hierarchical clustering of pairwise JSD values, and the clustering results were displayed as dendrograms. GLIPH2 was run on all patient samples with simulation_depth 1000, kmer_min_depth 3 and cdr3_length_cutoff 8, and groups with more than two unique CDR3s were retained. A standardized tissue-overlap score was calculated by extrapolating Jaccard GLIPH-group overlap across patients to a standard repertoire size of 1000 clones. Linear mixed-effect models, with tissue as a fixed effect and individual as a random effect, were used to test how diversity related to clinical or experimental variables. TCRdb re-hosts the immuneACCESS table, in-frame sequences only. Its copies lack some clones; in the studies checked, an unresolved V gene accounts for under half of them, and the cause for the rest is not known. Clone size and V and J calls were adopted from that table, with D and trimming inferred from the DNA. This sample holds about 2,800 clones; approximately 40% were observed only once. The ten largest clones take up approximately 19% of the sample.

This clone appeared a few times. Its antigen remains unidentified. The gene names and germline sequences given are murine. The CDR3 end is not reached by the read, which stops 1 residue before it; the germline J gene fills it in. Recombination linked TRBV26 to TRBJ2-5; the D gene is perhaps TRBD1 or TRBD2, as each covers 7 bases. This TCR came from a female BALB/c mouse given C57BL/6 T cells with graft-versus-host disease after an allogeneic hematopoietic cell transplant. The sequenced sample consisted of gut tissue. CDR3 DNA (partial): TGTGCCAGCAGTCTGAGCAGGGGGGGCCAAGACACCCAGTAC. The encoded protein is CASSLSRGGQDTQY. The whole CDR3 sequence reads CASSLSRGGQDTQYF. The reference TRBV26 and TRBJ2-5 proteins fill in what lies around the CDR3, so the full variable domain reads NSKVIQTPRYLVKGQGQKAKMRCIPEKGHPVVFWYQQNKNNEFKFLINFQNQEVLQQIDMTEKRFSAECPSNSPCSLEIQSSEAGDSALYLCASSLSRGGQDTQYFGPGTRLLVL.